This T cell receptor beta chain derives from a study of blood T cell repertoires in COVID-19. Study-level background: Samples of COVID-19 (acute and convalescent) were obtained from the United States, Italy and Spain. Sources were T cells, B-cell-depleted T cells, or PBMCs; the material itself was cDNA or gDNA.

Everyone who took part was about 18 to 90 years old, and they came from about two dozen US areas. During the 2 weeks before they entered the study, exposed participants had met someone with a PCR-confirmed or clinician-diagnosed COVID-19 case. Here immunoSEQ multiplex PCR was the method, and the copy in TCRdb shows in-frame clones only, minus some. The sample consists of 300,000 to 400,000 clones, 85% of them appearing once. V gave up 6 bases and J gave up 7 bases, with 17 bases separating them. Per germline, CDR1 SGHNT and CDR2 YYREEE (reference sequence). The CDR3 loop spans 14 amino acids. V and J are TRBV5-4 and TRBJ1-5, with D hard to call. The sequenced material came from PBMCs or T cells enriched from blood (not recorded which). This TCR derives from a woman in her twenties or thirties who had been exposed to COVID-19. In DNA, the CDR3 is TGTGCCAGCACCCTTTACGGCGGCGGACAGCCCCAGCATTTT. Its protein is CASTLYGGGQPQHF.